The 10 T cell receptor beta chains given below trace back to one sample, sequenced in a study of blood T cells in healthy people across ages. A second PCR, run for about 7 to 11 cycles, used a sample-barcoded 5' primer plus a J-beta primer mix. TCRdb redid the calling of the 5' RACE reads with MiXCR, one entry per CDR3 protein. Seen here are about 1.5 million distinct CDR3 sequences, 35% to 45% observed once, and the top ten hold 4%. Sequencing input: blood. These receptors were obtained from a young woman in good health.

This chain links TRBV12-3 or TRBV12-4 with TRBJ2-3; D is ambiguous. CDR3 length equals 14 residues. Trimming took 7 bases from V and 8 from J, leaving 19 bases between them. CDR3 loop: CASTAVVGRGTQYF. Here the CDR3 DNA reads TGTGCCAGCACCGCGGTAGTGGGAAGAGGTACGCAGTATTTT.

In this sample, this clonotype turned up a few times. In DNA form, the CDR3 reads TGTGCCAGCAGCCAAGATCGGACCGCGAATCAGCCCCAGCATTTT. This sequence encodes CASSQDRTANQPQHF. The rearrangement links TRBV3-1 to TRBJ1-5; no reliable D call. The CDR3 is 15 residues long. Germline V gene sequence: CDR1 LGHDT, CDR2 YNNKEL (reference sequence). The V gene lost 0 bases and the J gene lost 4 bases, with 10 bases spanning the gap.

The rearrangement uses TRBV28 and TRBJ1-6; TRBD1 aligns across 7 bases. Trimming at V came to 5 bases and at J to 6 bases, leaving 13 bases not matched to a gene. The germline V gene encodes CDR1 MDHEN and CDR2 SYDVKM. The CDR3 has 17 residues. The chain's CDR3 is CASSGDHGQVANSPLHF. For the CDR3, the DNA is TGTGCCAGCAGTGGAGATCATGGACAGGTTGCTAATTCACCCCTCCACTTT.

This chain uses TRBV12-3 or TRBV12-4 with TRBJ2-3, with D perhaps TRBD2 (5 bases). This CDR3 is built from 15 residues. Trimming pared 5 bases from V and 1 base from J, leaving 13 bases between. The chain's CDR3 is CASSRGQSRTDTQYF. The DNA for the CDR3 is TGTGCCAGCAGTCGCGGGCAATCTCGCACAGATACGCAGTATTTT.

This clonotype was counted ten times or more. The chain combines TRBV4-3 with TRBJ1-6; 9 bases are a match to TRBD1. Trimming removed 5 bases from V and 7 bases from J; junction bases left unmatched: 6. The CDR3 is made up of 15 amino acids. The germline CDR1 and CDR2 sequences are LGHNA and YSLEER. In DNA form, the CDR3 reads TGCGCCAGCAGCATCCGGGACAGGGAGAATTCACCCCTCCACTTT. This codes for CASSIRDRENSPLHF.

V usage is TRBV6-2 or TRBV6-3 and J usage is TRBJ2-3, with TRBD1 as a possible D gene (6 bases). The CDR3 spans 15 residues. Germline V gene sequence: CDR1 MNHEY, CDR2 SVGEGT. Trimming stripped 0 bases from V and 4 bases from J, with 11 bases between. The CDR3 DNA sequence: TGTGCCAGCAGTTACTCGAACAGGGCCCCAGATACGCAGTATTTT. This sequence encodes CASSYSNRAPDTQYF.

Worth noting for this clonotype: The junction departs from germline at one end; a sequencing error may be responsible. This chain joins TRBV7-9 and TRBJ2-7; maybe TRBD2 (6 bases). The better agreement between TRBJ2-5 and the DNA end casts doubt on the J call. Germline V CDR1 and CDR2: SEHNR, FQNEAQ (reference sequence). The CDR3 totals 13 residues. CDR3 amino acids: CVSSPTRTETQYF. The CDR3 bases are TGTGTCAGCAGCCCGACTAGAACGGAGACCCAGTACTTC.

The chain employs TRBV20-1 and TRBJ2-3; 7 bases fit TRBD1. Germline assignment: CDR1 DFQATT and CDR2 SNEGSKA (reference sequence). Germline trimming cut 4 bases from V and 12 bases from J; bases unmatched to any gene: 7. The CDR3 spans 11 residues. CDR3 protein: CSATRQGYQYF. As DNA, the CDR3 is TGCAGTGCTACGAGACAGGGATATCAGTATTTT.

This clonotype occurred once. The rearrangement uses TRBV7-2 and TRBJ1-2; 8 nucleotides line up with TRBD1. The germline V gene encodes CDR1 SGHTA and CDR2 FQGNSA. The CDR3 is 14 amino acids. V dropped 5 bases and J dropped 5; count of bases not matched to a gene: 7. The CDR3 region is CASSGQGGDYGYTF. CDR3 coding DNA: TGTGCCAGCAGCGGACAGGGCGGGGATTATGGCTACACCTTC.

This clonotype was counted once. The chain's CDR3 is CSATDRGGPYNEQFF. The CDR3 DNA reads as TGCAGTGCAACGGACCGCGGGGGTCCATACAATGAGCAGTTCTTC. This chain connects TRBV20-1 to TRBJ2-1, with TRBD2 identical over 7 bases. The CDR3 length is 15 residues. Germline values: CDR1 DFQATT, CDR2 SNEGSKA (reference sequence). The V and J ends lost 6 bases and 4 bases, in that order; junction bases with no gene match: 12.